These T cell receptor beta chains were read from a single sample in a study of T cells in Graves' hyperthyroidism and ophthalmopathy. MiXCR, run by TCRdb on the multiplex PCR reads, gives a single entry per CDR3 protein. The table lists some 740,000 distinct CDR3 sequences, 13% to 15% of them singletons. The material sequenced was blood. The receptors were gathered from a woman in her late teens or twenties with Graves' hyperthyroidism. Each CDR3 is given with its conserved first and last residue. D genes are given only for firm matches. Clone sizes are given selectively: once, few, many, or a class where the clone is expanded.

clone_size j_call v_call d_call cdr3_aa cdr3_nt
few TRBJ1-1 TRBV28 NA CASQYRGNTEAFF TGTGCCAGCCAATACCGGGGGAACACTGAAGCTTTCTTT
NA TRBJ2-5 TRBV27 NA CASSYEGTSQETQYF TGTGCCAGCAGTTACGAGGGGACGAGCCAAGAGACCCAGTACTTC
once TRBJ2-5 TRBV11-2 TRBD2 CASSPTSGRTETQYF TGTGCCAGCAGCCCGACTAGCGGGAGGACGGAGACCCAGTACTTC
many TRBJ1-2 TRBV30 NA CAWSVVDALYGYTF TGTGCCTGGAGTGTTGTGGACGCCCTGTATGGCTACACCTTC
many TRBJ1-3 TRBV12-3/TRBV12-4 NA CASSPAGAGNTIYF TGTGCCAGCAGTCCCGCGGGGGCTGGAAACACCATATATTTT
few TRBJ2-7 TRBV29-1 NA CSVAEDEQYF TGCAGCGTTGCGGAAGACGAGCAGTACTTC
NA TRBJ1-3 TRBV7-9 NA CASSHAKSSGNTIYF TGTGCCAGCAGCCACGCTAAAAGCTCTGGAAACACCATATATTTT
many TRBJ2-2 TRBV28 NA CASSLASPENTGELFF TGTGCCAGCAGTTTAGCCTCTCCGGAGAACACCGGGGAGCTGTTTTTT
many TRBJ2-7 TRBV7-8 TRBD2 CASSLALRGGHEQYF TGTGCCAGCAGCTTGGCCCTCCGGGGAGGGCACGAGCAGTACTTC
many TRBJ2-3 TRBV6-2/TRBV6-3 NA CASSYHFYTDTQYF TGTGCCAGCAGTTACCATTTTTACACAGATACGCAGTATTTT
NA TRBJ2-5 TRBV12-3/TRBV12-4 TRBD2 CASSLSRSGQETQYF TGTGCCAGCAGTTTGTCCCGTAGCGGGCAAGAGACCCAGTACTTC
NA TRBJ2-7 TRBV29-1 TRBD1 CSVDGGQGVTYEQYF TGCAGCGTTGACGGGGGACAGGGGGTGACTTACGAGCAGTACTTC
many TRBJ2-1 TRBV30 NA CACRDAVYNEQFF TGTGCCTGCCGGGATGCTGTCTACAATGAGCAGTTCTTC
many TRBJ1-5 TRBV2 NA CASKVQAVPINQPQHF TGTGCCAGCAAGGTTCAGGCGGTTCCAATCAATCAGCCCCAGCATTTT
few TRBJ1-5 TRBV19 NA CASSIVAVNQPQHF TGTGCCAGTAGTATCGTGGCAGTAAATCAGCCCCAGCATTTT
NA TRBJ2-1 TRBV20-1 TRBD2 CSARVGLAGISYNEQFF TGCAGTGCTAGAGTAGGACTAGCGGGTATCTCCTACAATGAGCAGTTCTTC
NA TRBJ1-2 TRBV28 NA CASSTSLWGHRIYGYTF TGTGCCAGCTCGACCTCTCTGTGGGGGCATCGGATCTATGGCTACACCTTC
NA TRBJ2-1 TRBV29-1 NA CSAPRGASYNEQFF TGCAGCGCCCCTCGGGGGGCTTCCTACAATGAGCAGTTCTTC
NA TRBJ2-1 TRBV19 TRBD1 CASSIDQGGTGSYNEQFF TGTGCCAGTAGTATAGATCAGGGCGGGACAGGGTCCTACAATGAGCAGTTCTTC
many TRBJ2-3 TRBV29-1 NA CSVDTDTQYF TGCAGCGTCGACACAGATACGCAGTATTTT
many TRBJ2-3 TRBV29-1 NA CSVGGEADTQYF TGCAGCGTGGGCGGCGAAGCAGATACGCAGTATTTT
many TRBJ2-7 TRBV2 NA CASSESGQEQYF TGTGCCAGCAGTGAATCCGGACAGGAGCAGTACTTC
NA TRBJ1-1 TRBV19 NA CASSIGFERRAFF TGTGCCAGTAGTATAGGCTTCGAGCGGAGAGCTTTCTTT
NA TRBJ2-7 TRBV15 NA CATSRDGAGYEQYF TGTGCCACCAGCAGAGACGGGGCAGGGTACGAGCAGTACTTC
many TRBJ2-1 TRBV20-1 TRBD1 CSAGRQGEPYNEQFF TGCAGTGCTGGGAGACAGGGCGAACCCTACAATGAGCAGTTCTTC
NA TRBJ1-1 TRBV25-1 TRBD1 CASSEPDRDGGTEAFF TGTGCCAGCAGTGAACCAGACAGGGACGGTGGCACTGAAGCTTTCTTT
few TRBJ2-7 TRBV27 TRBD2 CASSFALAGFEQYF TGTGCCAGCAGCTTCGCGCTAGCGGGTTTCGAGCAGTACTTC
NA TRBJ2-2 TRBV24-1 TRBD2 CATSDPSGRASGELFF TGTGCCACCAGTGACCCCAGCGGGAGGGCCAGTGGGGAGCTGTTTTTT
NA TRBJ2-7 TRBV6-5 NA CASSPFGPYEQYF TGTGCCAGCAGCCCTTTTGGTCCCTACGAGCAGTACTTC
few TRBJ1-5 TRBV15 NA CATSREGLGARSNQPQHF TGTGCCACCAGCAGAGAAGGATTGGGTGCTAGAAGCAATCAGCCCCAGCATTTT
many TRBJ2-7 TRBV6-2/TRBV6-3 NA CASRMGGRLPEQYF TGTGCCAGCAGGATGGGAGGAAGGCTCCCCGAGCAGTACTTC
many TRBJ2-7 TRBV3-1 NA CASSPRAGSSYEQYF TGTGCCAGCAGCCCTCGGGCAGGATCCTCCTACGAGCAGTACTTC
NA TRBJ2-2 TRBV7-9 NA CASSPLGGGELFF TGTGCCAGCAGCCCCCTGGGAGGCGGGGAGCTGTTTTTT
few TRBJ1-4 TRBV5-6 NA CASSLPINEKLFF TGTGCCAGCAGCTTGCCAATAAATGAAAAACTGTTTTTT
many TRBJ1-6 TRBV3-1 NA CASSQDDRPLHF TGTGCCAGCAGCCAAGACGACCGACCCCTCCACTTT
NA TRBJ2-3 TRBV16 TRBD1 CASSRPGGISTDTQYF TGTGCCAGCAGCCGCCCAGGGGGTATAAGCACAGATACGCAGTATTTT
NA TRBJ2-3 TRBV5-1 NA CASSLRPGTDTQYF TGCGCCAGCAGCTTGCGTCCAGGCACAGATACGCAGTATTTT
few TRBJ2-2 TRBV20-1 NA CSASAGVGTGELFF TGCAGTGCTAGTGCCGGGGTCGGAACCGGGGAGCTGTTTTTT
many TRBJ1-1 TRBV5-1 NA CASSSDRMNTEAFF TGCGCCAGCAGCTCAGACAGGATGAACACTGAAGCTTTCTTT
few TRBJ1-4 TRBV25-1 NA CASQGTTTNEKLFF TGTGCCAGCCAGGGGACAACAACTAATGAAAAACTGTTTTTT
NA TRBJ1-4 TRBV6-5 NA CASSYSAGTRNEKLFF TGTGCCAGCAGTTACTCGGCAGGGACGCGAAATGAAAAACTGTTTTTT
many TRBJ2-5 TRBV28 NA CASSFFETQYF TGTGCCAGCAGTTTTTTCGAGACCCAGTACTTC
many TRBJ2-7 TRBV10-3 NA CAISESTKYEQYF TGTGCCATCAGTGAGTCGACAAAATACGAGCAGTACTTC
NA TRBJ1-5 TRBV24-1 NA CATSDPGSNQPQHF TGTGCCACCAGTGACCCGGGATCCAATCAGCCCCAGCATTTT
NA TRBJ1-4 TRBV6-2/TRBV6-3 TRBD1 CASRPLRFGTASNEKLFF TGTGCCAGCAGACCCCTCCGTTTCGGGACAGCCAGTAATGAAAAACTGTTTTTT
NA TRBJ2-5 TRBV29-1 TRBD2 CTTLGTEAGDQYF TGCACCACCTTAGGGACGGAAGCGGGGGACCAGTACTTC
many TRBJ2-7 TRBV20-1 TRBD2 CSARPGLAGGDWGEQYF TGCAGTGCTAGACCGGGACTAGCGGGAGGGGATTGGGGCGAGCAGTACTTC